These 18 T cell receptor beta chains share one sample of origin, sequenced in a study of cytomegalovirus exposure and HLA in healthy donors. Primers included in the PCR were 60 Vbeta and 13 Jbeta primers. The assay was immunoSEQ multiplex PCR, and TCRdb's table has in-frame clones only and misses some. Of about 160,000 clones detected, roughly 83% appear once; the ten largest clones hold 3.5%. Sequencing was performed on PBMCs. These receptors were collected from a human donor in good health.

For the CDR3, the DNA is TGTGCCAGCAGACAGGGGATAGCCGGGGAGCTGTTTTTT. Its translation is CASRQGIAGELFF. The V gene is TRBV7-2, the J gene TRBJ2-2; TRBD1 agrees at 7 bases. The CDR3 spans 13 residues. Germline V gives CDR1 SGHTA, CDR2 FQGNSA. V trimming: 6 bases; J trimming: 6 bases; junction bases outside the gene matches: 4.

This clone was counted between two and nine times. This chain links TRBV7-9 with TRBJ2-4; TRBD2 aligns across 15 bases. CDR3 size: 18 residues. The trim removed 5 bases at V and 7 bases at J, leaving 12 bases unmatched. Germline V lookup: CDR1 SEHNR, CDR2 FQNEAQ (reference sequence). The CDR3 spells CASSIHWTSGRVHNIQYF. Written as DNA, the CDR3 is TGTGCCAGCAGCATTCATTGGACTAGCGGGAGGGTCCACAACATTCAGTACTTC.

This chain's CDR3 is CASSQSGSWFYNEQFF. DNA for the CDR3: TGTGCCAGCAGCCAATCTGGCTCTTGGTTTTACAATGAGCAGTTCTTC. The chain carries TRBV5-6 and TRBJ2-1; D is uncertain. The CDR3 loop spans 16 amino acids. The V gene's germline CDR1 is SGHDT and CDR2 YYEEEE. Trimming took 4 bases from V and 4 from J, leaving 18 bases between them.

V is TRBV29-1 and J is TRBJ1-2; D might be TRBD1 (5 bases). CDR3 length: 12 amino acids. Germline V CDR1 and CDR2: SQVTM, ANQGSEA. With 3 bases removed from V and 4 bases from J, the gap between germline ends came to 9 bases. The CDR3 here is CSVEAGLYGYTF. CDR3 DNA: TGCAGCGTTGAGGCAGGGCTCTATGGCTACACCTTC.

CDR3 bases: TGTGCCAGCAGTTTATTCCGGGACAGCATGAAAGAGACCCAGTACTTC. Translating it yields CASSLFRDSMKETQYF. This rearrangement joins TRBV27 to TRBJ2-5; 7 positions agree with TRBD1. The CDR3 loop spans 16 amino acids. Germline V CDR1 and CDR2: MNHEY, SMNVEV (reference sequence). V gave up 1 base and J gave up 3 bases; unmatched junction bases: 8.

The CDR3 DNA sequence: TGTGCCAGCAGTTACTCATCCCTAGCCAAAAACATTCAGTACTTC. Translation gives CASSYSSLAKNIQYF. The V and J genes are TRBV6-5 and TRBJ2-4; no reliable D call. V was cut by 0 bases and J by 0 bases, with 6 bases left in between. CDR1 is MNHEY, CDR2 SVGAGI, per germline. The CDR3 runs to 15 residues.

The genes are TRBV27 and TRBJ2-3; TRBD2 matches at 13 bases. Per the germline V gene, CDR1 is MNHEY and CDR2 is SMNVEV (reference sequence). The CDR3 runs to 20 residues. V dropped 6 bases and J dropped 4; count of bases not matched to a gene: 19. This chain's CDR3 is CASRLRIGTSGNSQADTQYF. CDR3 in DNA: TGTGCCAGCAGGCTAAGAATTGGGACTAGCGGGAACAGCCAGGCAGATACGCAGTATTTT.

V is TRBV15 and J is TRBJ2-7; D might be TRBD2 (7 bases). The CDR3 contains 16 residues. V lost 1 base to trimming and J lost 7 bases, with 20 bases between them. CDR1 and CDR2 (germline): LNHNV, YYDKDF (reference sequence). The CDR3 loop is CATSRGRGGALGEQYF. DNA for the CDR3: TGTGCCACCAGCAGAGGCCGAGGGGGGGCACTAGGAGAGCAGTACTTC. Drawing the rest from reference TRBV15 and TRBJ2-7, the complete variable domain is DAMVIQNPRYQVTQFGKPVTLSCSQTLNHNVMYWYQQKSSQAPKLLFHYYDKDFNNEADTPDNFQSRRPNTSFCFLDIRSPGLGDTAMYLCATSRGRGGALGEQYFGPGTRLTVT.

The chain employs TRBV30 and TRBJ1-5, with no clear D. Trimming removed 2 bases from V and 1 base from J, with 12 bases in between. The CDR3 totals 15 residues. CDR1 and CDR2 from the germline V gene are GTSNPN and SVGIG (reference sequence). This CDR3 is CAWSYGGSSNQPQHF. CDR3 in DNA: TGTGCCTGGAGTTATGGAGGGAGCAGCAATCAGCCCCAGCATTTT.

The CDR3 loop is CASSLDPPWSVGSGELFF. The CDR3 DNA reads as TGTGCCAGCAGCTTAGATCCCCCGTGGAGCGTGGGTTCCGGGGAGCTGTTTTTT. The chain carries TRBV11-3 and TRBJ2-2; D gene ambiguous. The CDR3 is 18 amino acids. Germline CDR1 is SGHNT and CDR2 is YENEEA. V was pared by 0 bases and J by 6 bases, with 20 bases between.

The V and J genes are TRBV10-3 and TRBJ2-2, with TRBD2 identical over 10 bases. This CDR3 has 13 residues. V dropped 8 bases and J dropped 6; count of bases not matched to a gene: 3. From germline, CDR1 is ENHRY and CDR2 SYGVKD. The CDR3 reads CAILAGVAGELFF. CDR3 DNA sequence: TGTGCCATCCTAGCGGGAGTAGCCGGGGAGCTGTTTTTT.

The V call is TRBV29-1, the J call TRBJ2-3; D is undetermined. Germline V CDR1 and CDR2: SQVTM, ANQGSEA. The CDR3 has 11 amino acids. V lost 7 bases to trimming and J lost 2 bases, with 7 bases between them. This CDR3 reads CSGAPTDTQYF. The CDR3 DNA follows: TGCAGCGGGGCCCCCACAGATACGCAGTATTTT.

This clone was detected only once. J is TRBJ2-5 and V is TRBV14, with TRBD2 matching 14 bases. The CDR3 has 15 amino acids. Germline loops: CDR1 SGHDN, CDR2 FVKESK. J was trimmed by 5 bases and V by 4 bases; bases with no gene match: 3. CDR3 DNA: TGTGCCAGCAGCCCCCGGACTAGCGGGGGGGAGACCCAGTACTTC. It translates to CASSPRTSGGETQYF.

The gene calls are TRBV9 and TRBJ2-5; 8 bases map to TRBD1. The germline V gene has CDR1 SGDLS and CDR2 YYNGEE. CDR3 length equals 14 residues. V dropped 4 bases and J dropped 1; count of bases not matched to a gene: 3. The DNA of the CDR3 is TGTGCCAGCAGCTCGGGGACAGGCCAAGAGACCCAGTACTTC. Its protein is CASSSGTGQETQYF.

The chain carries TRBV27 and TRBJ2-7; D perhaps matches TRBD1 (5 bases). This CDR3 is built from 13 residues. V lost 1 base and J 5 bases, leaving 9 bases between the germline ends. Germline V lookup: CDR1 MNHEY, CDR2 SMNVEV (reference sequence). DNA for the CDR3: TGTGCCAGCAGTTTATTTTCAGGGAACGAGCAGTACTTC. Translating it yields CASSLFSGNEQYF.

The chain carries TRBV7-9 and TRBJ1-5, with 8 positions matching TRBD1. V dropped 8 bases and J dropped 7; count of bases not matched to a gene: 10. Germline V gene data show CDR1 as SEHNR and CDR2 as FQNEAQ (reference sequence). The CDR3 covers 14 residues. In nucleotides, the CDR3 is TGTGCCAGCGCCCTGACAGGGGCAGGGCAGCCCCAGCATTTT. Translation gives CASALTGAGQPQHF.

The V call is TRBV7-6, the J call TRBJ2-7; TRBD1 aligns across 7 bases. The CDR3 is made up of 15 amino acids. The junction had 6 bases not matched to a gene; V was cut back by 3 bases and J by 1 base. The germline V gene has CDR1 SGHVS and CDR2 FNYEAQ. CDR3 bases: TGTGCCAGCAGCTTGGGGACAGTTAATTCCTACGAGCAGTACTTC. Amino acid sequence: CASSLGTVNSYEQYF.

J is TRBJ2-1 and V is TRBV12-5; 7 nucleotides match TRBD2. CDR3 length: 14 amino acids. Trimming took 2 bases from V and 4 from J; bases not matched to a gene: 2. The germline CDR1 and CDR2 sequences are LGHNT and FRNRAP. The CDR3 sequence: CASGLSSGYNEQFF. The CDR3, as DNA: TGTGCTAGTGGTTTGTCTAGCGGATACAATGAGCAGTTCTTC.